The 27 T cell receptor beta chains below were found in one sample sequenced in a study of Ad26.COV2.S vaccination and SARS-CoV-2 variants. Sequencing was performed with immunoSEQ multiplex PCR; in TCRdb, only in-frame clones are kept and a portion is missing. This sample carries 320,000 or so clones, roughly 90% of them seen once, and the ten largest clones take around 5.5%. Treatment of the sample: 15 to 20 received Ad26.COV2.S at low or high dose, single or two shots; roughly 5 received placebo; per-sample allocation not given. Sampling was done on day 63 after the first vaccine or placebo injection. The source material was peripheral blood, sampled in a trial of Ad26.COV2.S vaccine versus placebo. These receptors all come from a person aged 18-65 years who received the Ad26.COV2.S COVID-19 vaccine or a placebo.

The chain combines TRBV13 with TRBJ1-1; possibly TRBD1 for D (6 bases). Looked up from germline, CDR1 is PRHDT and CDR2 is FYEKMQ (reference sequence). The length of the CDR3 is 14 residues. Trimming shortened V by 5 bases and J by 2 bases, and 12 bases separated the two germline ends. The CDR3 DNA follows: TGTGCCAGCAGCCTTACGACAGGTAACACTGAAGCTTTCTTT. This sequence encodes CASSLTTGNTEAFF.

The chain combines TRBV5-1 with TRBJ1-2; the match to TRBD1 covers 9 bases. With 4 bases clipped from V and 5 bases from J, the junction kept 9 bases outside the gene matches. Germline CDR1 SGHRS, CDR2 YFSETQ. The CDR3 is 15 amino acids. CDR3 loop: CASSPGQGSLYGYTF. DNA of the CDR3: TGCGCCAGCAGCCCGGGACAGGGTTCCCTGTATGGCTACACCTTC.

The rearrangement joins TRBV7-9 to TRBJ1-4, with a weak D call TRBD1 (6 bases). This CDR3 has 13 amino acids. The germline CDR1 and CDR2 sequences are SEHNR and FQNEAQ (reference sequence). V gave up 8 bases and J gave up 4 bases, with 11 bases separating them. The CDR3 DNA follows: TGTGCCAGCCGAGGGGGGGTTAATGAAAAACTGTTTTTT. Its translation: CASRGGVNEKLFF. Full variable domain (outside the CDR3, taken from reference TRBV7-9 and TRBJ1-4): DTGVSQNPRHKITKRGQNVTFRCDPISEHNRLYWYRQTLGQGPEFLTYFQNEAQLEKSRLLSDRFSAERPKGSFSTLEIQRTEQGDSAMYLCASRGGVNEKLFFGSGTQLSVL.

CDR3 residues: CATPGLAGGNTGELFF. The CDR3 DNA sequence: TGCGCCACCCCGGGACTAGCGGGAGGGAACACCGGGGAGCTGTTTTTT. V is TRBV10-1 and J is TRBJ2-2, with 15 nucleotides matching TRBD2. The trim removed 10 bases at V and 1 base at J, leaving 4 bases unmatched. Germline V gives CDR1 WNHNN, CDR2 SYGVQD (reference sequence). CDR3 size: 16 residues.

This clone was seen a few times. This chain links TRBV9 with TRBJ2-1; D is unclear. V was cut by 0 bases and J by 12 bases, with 10 bases left in between. CDR1 is SGDLS, CDR2 YYNGEE, per germline. This CDR3 contains 12 residues. CDR3 amino acids: CASSVGIGWQFF. The DNA for the CDR3 is TGTGCCAGCAGCGTAGGGATAGGGTGGCAGTTCTTC.

A note on this clone: Other DNA sequences within the sample encode an identical CDR3. This chain's CDR3 is CASSLYNEQFF. DNA of the CDR3: TGTGCCAGCAGTCTCTACAATGAGCAGTTCTTC. The J gene is TRBJ2-1, the V gene TRBV12-3 or TRBV12-4; D remains ambiguous. V was clipped by 5 bases and J by 3 bases, with 2 bases between them. The CDR3 covers 11 residues.

The rearrangement joins TRBV12-3 or TRBV12-4 to TRBJ1-5; D is ambiguous. The CDR3 length is 13 residues. V was cut by 6 bases and J by 3 bases, with 9 bases left in between. The CDR3 DNA sequence: TGTGCCAGCAGCAATTCCGACAATCAGCCCCAGCATTTT. Protein sequence: CASSNSDNQPQHF.

The V and J genes are TRBV4-1 and TRBJ1-5; TRBD1 aligns across 7 bases. Trimming removed 4 bases from V and 2 bases from J; junction bases left unmatched: 8. The germline CDR1 and CDR2 sequences are MGHRA and YSYEKL. CDR3 length: 16 residues. The CDR3: CASSPQGPEGNQPQHF. The CDR3 coding sequence is TGCGCCAGCAGCCCACAGGGGCCCGAGGGCAATCAGCCCCAGCATTTT.

This chain joins TRBV27 and TRBJ2-3; a weak D match, TRBD1 (6 bases). Trimming cost V 7 bases and J 2 bases, with 13 bases left between them. CDR1 is MNHEY, CDR2 SMNVEV, per germline (reference sequence). The CDR3 runs to 14 residues. The CDR3 nucleotides are TGTGCCAGCACCCCGGACAGTCACACAGATACGCAGTATTTT. It encodes CASTPDSHTDTQYF.

Here the CDR3 DNA reads TGCAGCGTTGAGAAAGGGAACAATGAGCAGTTCTTC. Encoded protein: CSVEKGNNEQFF. This rearrangement joins TRBV29-1 to TRBJ2-1; D is ambiguous. The V end lost 3 bases, the J end lost 5 bases, and 8 bases lay between the germline ends. The CDR3 is 12 residues long. CDR1 and CDR2 from the germline V gene are SQVTM and ANQGSEA.

Only one count was recorded for this clone. V and J are TRBV29-1 and TRBJ2-5; 9 bases agree with TRBD1. V lost 4 bases to trimming and J lost 4 bases; unmatched junction nucleotides: 10. The CDR3 is 15 amino acids. CDR1 SQVTM and CDR2 ANQGSEA come from the germline V gene. In nucleotides, the CDR3 is TGCAGCGTTGGGCCCGGGACAGGGCCGGGAGAGACCCAGTACTTC. Encoded protein: CSVGPGTGPGETQYF.

V is TRBV7-9 and J is TRBJ2-1; D not certain. Germline V gene sequence: CDR1 SEHNR, CDR2 FQNEAQ (reference sequence). The V gene lost 1 base and the J gene lost 8 bases, with 12 bases spanning the gap. The CDR3 consists of 14 residues. This CDR3 reads CASSLVSSSDEQFF. CDR3 sequence (DNA): TGTGCCAGCAGCTTAGTCTCGAGCAGCGATGAGCAGTTCTTC. Using reference TRBV7-9 and TRBJ2-1 for the parts outside the CDR3, the full variable domain is DTGVSQNPRHKITKRGQNVTFRCDPISEHNRLYWYRQTLGQGPEFLTYFQNEAQLEKSRLLSDRFSAERPKGSFSTLEIQRTEQGDSAMYLCASSLVSSSDEQFFGPGTRLTVL.

This chain links TRBV6-5 with TRBJ2-2, with D uncertain. CDR1 and CDR2 from the germline V gene are MNHEY and SVGAGI. CDR3 length: 16 residues. Deletions cut 2 bases from V and 4 bases from J, with 14 bases between. CDR3 in DNA: TGTGCCAGCAGTTACGATGTGACATCCGTCACCGGGGAGCTGTTTTTT. It yields the protein CASSYDVTSVTGELFF.

To note about this clone: One base away lies a much larger clone, so this may be a sequencing read error. J is TRBJ2-2 and V is TRBV7-3; 9 bases match TRBD1. The ends lost 6 bases at V and 4 bases at J; junction bases unmatched: 0. Looked up from germline, CDR1 is SGHTA and CDR2 is FQGTGA. This CDR3 contains 13 residues. The CDR3 loop is CASRDRGTGELFF. The CDR3 nucleotides are TGTGCCAGCAGGGACAGGGGCACCGGGGAGCTGTTTTTT.

The chain couples TRBV7-2 to TRBJ2-3; tentative D call: TRBD2 (6 bases). The CDR3 extends over 16 amino acids. Germline V lookup: CDR1 SGHTA, CDR2 FQGNSA. V was shortened by 2 bases and J by 0 bases, with 12 bases between the two germline ends. This CDR3 is CASSLQLAPSTDTQYF. CDR3 DNA sequence: TGTGCCAGCAGCTTACAGCTAGCGCCTAGCACAGATACGCAGTATTTT. The full variable domain, in which reference TRBV7-2 and TRBJ2-3 provide the parts outside the CDR3, is GAGVSQSPSNKVTEKGKDVELRCDPISGHTALYWYRQSLGQGLEFLIYFQGNSAPDKSGLPSDRFSAERTGGSVSTLTIQRTQQEDSAVYLCASSLQLAPSTDTQYFGPGTRLTVL.

This clone appeared a few times. The genes are TRBV5-1 and TRBJ1-1, with 11 nucleotides matching TRBD1. The CDR3 length is 16 residues. In germline, CDR1 is SGHRS, CDR2 YFSETQ. Trimming removed 2 bases from V and 1 base from J; junction bases left unmatched: 4. The CDR3 nucleotides are TGCGCCAGCAGCTTTAGGACAGGGGGCTCGAACACTGAAGCTTTCTTT. Translating gives CASSFRTGGSNTEAFF.

This CDR3 is CAISDPGSGNEKLFF. Written as DNA, the CDR3 is TGTGCCATCAGTGATCCCGGGTCGGGGAATGAAAAACTGTTTTTT. This sequence joins TRBV10-3 and TRBJ1-4, with D unresolved. CDR3 length: 15 amino acids. The germline V gene encodes CDR1 ENHRY and CDR2 SYGVKD. Deletions cut 3 bases from V and 5 bases from J, with 13 bases between.

This clone was detected only once. The CDR3 spells CASSGGLLFRGEQFF. CDR3 nucleotide sequence: TGCGCCAGCAGCGGAGGCCTTCTGTTCCGGGGTGAGCAGTTCTTC. The V gene is TRBV4-3, the J gene TRBJ2-1, with a tentative D call TRBD2 (5 bases). CDR3 length equals 15 residues. CDR1 is LGHNA, CDR2 YSLEER, per germline. V was trimmed by 5 bases and J by 9 bases, leaving 20 bases between them.

The chain recombines TRBV12-3 or TRBV12-4 with TRBJ2-7; D is undetermined. The CDR3 has 11 residues. The V end was cut by 3 bases, the J end by 4 bases, with 4 bases between. The CDR3 loop is CASSFRYEQYF. Here the CDR3 DNA reads TGTGCCAGCAGTTTTAGATACGAGCAGTACTTC.

The gene calls are TRBV19 and TRBJ1-5; D is unresolved. There are 14 residues in the CDR3. V gave up 10 bases and J gave up 0 bases, with 13 bases separating them. Germline V gene sequence: CDR1 LNHDA, CDR2 SQIVND (reference sequence). The CDR3 DNA reads as TGTGCCACCTCAGGCCATTATAGCAATCAGCCCCAGCATTTT. Translated: CATSGHYSNQPQHF.

This chain uses TRBV13 with TRBJ2-5; D is possibly TRBD2 (6 bases). The length of the CDR3 is 16 residues. Germline V CDR1 and CDR2: PRHDT, FYEKMQ (reference sequence). V was pared by 0 bases and J by 2 bases, with 13 bases between. Here the CDR3 DNA reads TGTGCCAGCAGCTTAGGGGACTGGGCGGGGCAAGAGACCCAGTACTTC. Its protein is CASSLGDWAGQETQYF. Together with reference TRBV13 and TRBJ2-5, the CDR3 gives the full variable domain: AAGVIQSPRHLIKEKRETATLKCYPIPRHDTVYWYQQGPGQDPQFLISFYEKMQSDKGSIPDRFSAQQFSDYHSELNMSSLELGDSALYFCASSLGDWAGQETQYFGPGTRLLVL.

The gene calls are TRBV6-6 and TRBJ1-5; D unresolved. The CDR3 spans 16 residues. V gave up 2 bases and J gave up 2 bases, with 13 bases separating them. Germline-derived CDR1 and CDR2 are MNHNY and SVGAGI (reference sequence). In nucleotides, the CDR3 is TGTGCCAGCAGTTACGCACAAAACCCTGGCAATCAGCCCCAGCATTTT. Protein product: CASSYAQNPGNQPQHF.

The V gene is TRBV7-8, the J gene TRBJ1-2; no clear D. The CDR3 covers 13 residues. Trimming shortened V by 0 bases and J by 8 bases, and 10 bases separated the two germline ends. The germline V gene has CDR1 SGHVS and CDR2 FQNEAQ. CDR3 sequence: CASSLAGVGGYTF. The CDR3 bases are TGTGCCAGCAGCTTAGCAGGAGTGGGGGGCTACACCTTC.

This chain connects TRBV5-1 to TRBJ2-3, with TRBD2 matching 7 bases. This CDR3 region has 17 residues. Germline V gene sequence: CDR1 SGHRS, CDR2 YFSETQ. V dropped 4 bases and J dropped 0; count of bases not matched to a gene: 11. The CDR3 coding sequence is TGCGCCAGCAGCCCAAGCGGTGGGCGGGGGAGCACAGATACGCAGTATTTT. It yields the protein CASSPSGGRGSTDTQYF.

This clone was found a few times. The chain joins TRBV5-1 to TRBJ1-4; no reliable D call. V lost 3 bases and J lost 0, with 9 bases in between. Germline V lookup: CDR1 SGHRS, CDR2 YFSETQ. CDR3 length: 15 amino acids. The CDR3 region is CASSWVQATNEKLFF. As DNA, the CDR3 is TGCGCCAGCAGCTGGGTACAAGCAACTAATGAAAAACTGTTTTTT.

CDR3 in DNA: TGCGCCAGCAGATTACAGAACTATGGCTACACCTTC. It specifies CASRLQNYGYTF. The chain links TRBV5-1 to TRBJ1-2; D gene uncertain. This CDR3 has 12 residues. The V end lost 5 bases, the J end lost 2 bases, and 7 bases lay between the germline ends. CDR1 and CDR2 from the germline V gene are SGHRS and YFSETQ.

The rearrangement links TRBV5-8 to TRBJ2-3; a weak D match, TRBD1 (6 bases). V shed 3 bases and J shed 0 bases, with 14 bases lying between them. The CDR3 totals 16 residues. CDR1 and CDR2 (germline): SGHTS, YDEGEE. The CDR3 DNA follows: TGTGCCAGCAGCTCAAGGCCGGGACAAAGCACAGATACGCAGTATTTT. Protein sequence: CASSSRPGQSTDTQYF.